Shown below are 7 T cell receptor beta chains from a single sample sequenced in a study of blood T cells in healthy people across ages. It was with a sample-barcoded 5' primer and a J-beta primer mix that a second PCR of about 6 to 11 cycles was run. TCRdb re-called the 5' RACE reads with MiXCR, one entry per CDR3 protein. The top ten clones hold 28% of a sample with approximately 800,000 distinct CDR3 sequences, about 59% of them seen once. The sample comprised blood. These receptors were taken from a man aged 25 to 40 in good health.

V and J are TRBV11-2 and TRBJ2-7; the D is unclear. This CDR3 is built from 15 residues. The germline V gene has CDR1 SGHAT and CDR2 FQNNGV. The V end lost 2 bases, the J end lost 7 bases, and 18 bases lay between the germline ends. CDR3 sequence reads: CASSLIRSLASEQYF. CDR3 sequence (DNA): TGTGCCAGCAGCTTAATCCGATCGCTGGCCTCAGAGCAGTACTTC.

The chain joins TRBV7-2 to TRBJ1-4; D unresolved. Germline V gene sequence: CDR1 SGHTA, CDR2 FQGNSA. V was shortened by 7 bases and J by 8 bases, with 14 bases between the two germline ends. The CDR3 extends over 13 amino acids. The DNA for the CDR3 is TGTGCCAGCACCCGATCCCCGGGGGAAAAACTGTTTTTT. It is translated as CASTRSPGEKLFF.

As for this clonotype: Compared with germline, one end of the junction differs, possibly owing to a read error. V and J are TRBV9 and TRBJ2-7; tentative D call: TRBD1 (5 bases). The germline CDR1 and CDR2 sequences are SGDLS and YYNGEE. This CDR3 contains 13 residues. Here the CDR3 reads CTSSPDSFYEQYF. CDR3 nucleotides: TGTACCAGCAGCCCCGACAGTTTCTACGAGCAGTACTTC.

This clonotype occurred a few times. This chain connects TRBV29-1 to TRBJ2-3; no definite D call. The CDR3 has 14 amino acids. V lost 1 base to trimming and J lost 1 base, with 9 bases between them. Per the germline V gene, CDR1 is SQVTM and CDR2 is ANQGSEA. The chain's CDR3 is CSVEGLGRTDTQYF. CDR3 in DNA: TGCAGCGTTGAAGGGCTTGGCCGCACAGATACGCAGTATTTT.

V is TRBV3-1 and J is TRBJ2-1; tentatively, D is TRBD1 (5 bases). V lost 0 bases, J lost 12 bases, and 12 bases lay in between. The CDR3 totals 13 residues. CDR1 and CDR2 (germline): LGHDT, YNNKEL (reference sequence). CDR3: CASSQDPSTGQFF. The CDR3 region has the DNA TGTGCCAGCAGCCAAGACCCCAGCACAGGGCAGTTCTTC.

Remarks on this clonotype: A much larger clone sits a single nucleotide away, making a read error possible. The chain combines TRBV7-2 with TRBJ1-2; D remains unclear. Trimming took off 5 bases at V and 12 bases at J, with 22 bases between the two ends. In germline, CDR1 is SGHTA, CDR2 FQGNSA. The CDR3 runs 14 residues. For the CDR3, the DNA is TGTGCCAGCAGCAACTCAATACCACACGGCGGCCACACCTTC. Protein: CASSNSIPHGGHTF.

This rearrangement joins TRBV20-1 to TRBJ2-1; D perhaps matches TRBD2 (5 bases). This CDR3 comprises 15 residues. CDR1 is DFQATT and CDR2 is SNEGSKA in the germline V gene (reference sequence). Trimming took 0 bases from V and 5 from J, leaving 14 bases between them. The DNA of the CDR3 is TGCAGTGCTAGAGATCCTGTTACTAGTAACAATGAGCAGTTCTTC. This sequence encodes CSARDPVTSNNEQFF.